This T cell receptor beta chain derives from a study of blood T cells in healthy people across ages. This clonotype was detected a few times. No antigen is known for it. The germline V gene has CDR1 DFQATT and CDR2 SNEGSKA (reference sequence). CDR3 length: 14 amino acids. V shed 5 bases and J shed 0 bases, with 10 bases lying between them. General study findings and limits: Comparison with aged donors showed that long-lived donors had more naive CD4+ cells and higher diversity. Underestimates were what the diversity estimates from one million T cells were considered to be.

Next came a second PCR, run for about 6 to 12 cycles, which used a sample-barcoded 5' primer along with a J-beta primer mix. TCRdb itself ran the 5' RACE reads through MiXCR, one entry per CDR3 protein. The profile shows fewer than 950,000 distinct CDR3 sequences, 36% of them singletons. The source of this sequence is a man between 18 and 29 years old in good health. The sample consisted of blood. This sequence joins TRBV20-1 and TRBJ1-4; D gene unclear. CDR3 sequence reads: CSALELATNEKLFF. CDR3 sequence (DNA): TGCAGTGCTCTTGAGCTGGCAACTAATGAAAAACTGTTTTTT.